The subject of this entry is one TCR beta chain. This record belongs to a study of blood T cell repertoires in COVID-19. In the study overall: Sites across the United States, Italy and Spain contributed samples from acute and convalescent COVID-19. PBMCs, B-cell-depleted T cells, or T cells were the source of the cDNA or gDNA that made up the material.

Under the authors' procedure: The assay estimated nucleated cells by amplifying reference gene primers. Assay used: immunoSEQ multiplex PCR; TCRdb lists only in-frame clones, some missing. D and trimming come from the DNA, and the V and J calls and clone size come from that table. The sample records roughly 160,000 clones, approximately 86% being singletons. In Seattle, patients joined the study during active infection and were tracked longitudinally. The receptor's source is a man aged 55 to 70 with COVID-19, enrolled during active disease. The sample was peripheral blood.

As DNA, the CDR3 is TGTGCCAGCAGCTTAGAACTGTCCGAAACCAAGCGCCCCTACGAGCAGTACTTC. It yields the protein CASSLELSETKRPYEQYF. The J gene is TRBJ2-7, the V gene TRBV7-9; no definite D call. This CDR3 region has 18 residues. V was cut by 1 base and J by 2 bases, with 21 bases left in between. Germline V gives CDR1 SEHNR, CDR2 FQNEAQ (reference sequence).